A single sample is the source of the 12 T cell receptor beta chains below, sequenced in a study of shared clonotypes between healthy human individuals. TCRdb keeps only in-frame clones here, not all; method: immunoSEQ multiplex PCR. The sample has some 2 million clones; 85% to 95% are singletons. As defined, naive CD8 cells were CD45RO-negative and positively selected for CCR7, with terminally differentiated effector memory CD45RA+ cells excluded. The sequenced material came from naive CD8+ T cells sorted from blood. These receptors were collected from a man aged 18 to 29 in good health.

The chain has TRBV27 and TRBJ2-7; the match to TRBD1 covers 9 bases. V lost 6 bases to trimming and J lost 6 bases; unmatched junction nucleotides: 12. Germline assignment: CDR1 MNHEY and CDR2 SMNVEV (reference sequence). The CDR3 sequence is 15 residues long. For the CDR3, the DNA is TGTGCCAGCAGCTCCTTAACAGGGGGCAGGGGCGAGCAGTACTTC. Translating it yields CASSSLTGGRGEQYF.

V is TRBV14 and J is TRBJ1-4; D gene uncertain. Germline V lookup: CDR1 SGHDN, CDR2 FVKESK. The CDR3 spans 12 residues. V lost 2 bases and J 7 bases, leaving 5 bases between the germline ends. CDR3 sequence (DNA): TGTGCCAGCAGCCAACCGAGTGAAAAACTGTTTTTT. Its protein product is CASSQPSEKLFF.

This clone was seen once. The chain is built from TRBV2 and TRBJ2-3; a weak D match, TRBD1 (7 bases). Trimming removed 6 bases from V and 1 base from J, with 20 bases in between. The CDR3 spans 17 residues. The germline V gene has CDR1 SNHLY and CDR2 FYNNEI. This CDR3 is CASSAPFDREGTDTQYF. CDR3 bases: TGTGCCAGCAGCGCGCCCTTTGACAGGGAGGGCACAGATACGCAGTATTTT. The full variable domain, completed using reference TRBV2 and TRBJ2-3, is EPEVTQTPSHQVTQMGQEVILRCVPISNHLYFYWYRQILGQKVEFLVSFYNNEISEKSEIFDDQFSVERPDGSNFTLKIRSTKLEDSAMYFCASSAPFDREGTDTQYFGPGTRLTVL.

The chain combines TRBV6-5 with TRBJ2-1; 10 bases fit TRBD1. The germline CDR1 and CDR2 sequences are MNHEY and SVGAGI. The trim removed 2 bases at V and 7 bases at J, leaving 2 bases unmatched. The CDR3 spans 14 residues. The CDR3 coding sequence is TGTGCCAGCAGTTACGAGGGACAGGGGAATGAGCAGTTCTTC. Protein: CASSYEGQGNEQFF.

The rearrangement uses TRBV6-5 and TRBJ1-2; no clear D gene. There are 13 residues in the CDR3. The germline V and J ends were trimmed by 4 bases and 4 bases, with 10 bases remaining between them. In germline, CDR1 is MNHEY, CDR2 SVGAGI. CDR3 sequence: CASSSAGPYGYTF. CDR3 sequence (DNA): TGTGCCAGCAGTTCCGCAGGCCCCTATGGCTACACCTTC.

V usage is TRBV7-6 and J usage is TRBJ2-2; D is undetermined. The CDR3 spans 16 residues. From germline, CDR1 is SGHVS and CDR2 FNYEAQ. The ends were cut back, 1 base at V and 0 bases at J, with 9 bases in the middle. The CDR3 sequence is CASSLEARPNTGELFF. The CDR3 DNA reads as TGTGCCAGCAGCTTAGAGGCTAGGCCGAACACCGGGGAGCTGTTTTTT.

V and J are TRBV7-9 and TRBJ2-2; D tentatively fits TRBD1 or TRBD2 (6 bases each). Trimming stripped 3 bases from V and 4 bases from J, with 12 bases between. The CDR3 length is 15 residues. The germline V gene has CDR1 SEHNR and CDR2 FQNEAQ (reference sequence). The CDR3 sequence is CASSFVEGGTGELFF. The CDR3 DNA reads TGTGCCAGCAGCTTTGTAGAGGGGGGCACCGGGGAGCTGTTTTTT.

Regarding this clone: The sample has other DNA sequences that encode this CDR3 too. This sequence joins TRBV19 and TRBJ2-7, with a weak D call TRBD1 (5 bases). This CDR3 spans 13 amino acids. CDR1 is LNHDA, CDR2 SQIVND, per germline (reference sequence). V was trimmed by 5 bases and J by 1 base, leaving 9 bases between them. The chain's CDR3 is CASSVGQSYEQYF. CDR3 in DNA: TGTGCCAGTAGTGTGGGGCAGTCCTACGAGCAGTACTTC.

V usage is TRBV7-9 and J usage is TRBJ2-6, with D possibly being TRBD2 (7 bases). Germline assignment: CDR1 SEHNR and CDR2 FQNEAQ (reference sequence). CDR3 length: 15 amino acids. V lost 8 bases to trimming and J lost 0 bases, with 11 bases between them. This CDR3 reads CASGGASSGANVLTF. Here the CDR3 DNA reads TGTGCCAGCGGGGGGGCCAGCTCTGGGGCCAACGTCCTGACTTTC.

Of note for this clone: Other DNA sequences in the same sample also yield this CDR3. The rearrangement joins TRBV5-1 to TRBJ2-7; D possibly corresponds to TRBD1 (6 bases). The germline V gene encodes CDR1 SGHRS and CDR2 YFSETQ. The CDR3 spans 13 residues. The V end was cut by 0 bases, the J end by 4 bases, with 8 bases between. Written as DNA, the CDR3 is TGCGCCAGCAGCTTGGGGACAGATTACGAGCAGTACTTC. Encoded protein: CASSLGTDYEQYF.

This clone came up once. The genes are TRBV28 and TRBJ2-3, with 7 bases aligning to TRBD1. V shed 6 bases, J shed 6 bases, and the junction held 12 bases outside the gene matches. The CDR3 runs 15 residues. In germline, CDR1 is MDHEN, CDR2 SYDVKM. The DNA of the CDR3 is TGTGCCAGCAGCACTAACAGGGGCCCAAGGGATACGCAGTATTTT. This translates into CASSTNRGPRDTQYF.

The chain couples TRBV6-1 to TRBJ1-1; weak D call: TRBD1 (5 bases). The CDR3 is 14 amino acids. The V end lost 6 bases, the J end lost 0 bases, and 11 bases lay between the germline ends. The V gene's germline CDR1 is MNHNS and CDR2 SASEGT. The CDR3 loop is CASSLTGLNTEAFF. The DNA of the CDR3 is TGTGCCAGCAGCCTTACAGGACTGAACACTGAAGCTTTCTTT.